These 24 T cell receptor beta chains were all obtained from the same sample, sequenced in a study of Ad26.COV2.S vaccination and SARS-CoV-2 variants. Treatment noted: some 20 received Ad26.COV2.S at low or high dose, single or two shots; 5 received placebo; per-sample allocation not given. Collection of samples fell on day 63 after the first vaccine or placebo injection. TCRdb keeps only in-frame clones here, not all; method: immunoSEQ multiplex PCR. Of roughly 350,000 clones listed, around nine tenths were seen once; the top ten hold about 10%. The input for sequencing was peripheral blood, taken in a trial of Ad26.COV2.S vaccine versus placebo. These receptors came from a person aged 18 to 59 who received the Ad26.COV2.S COVID-19 vaccine or a placebo.

The rearrangement uses TRBV28 and TRBJ1-5; perhaps TRBD1 as D (6 bases). CDR1 and CDR2 (germline): MDHEN, SYDVKM. The CDR3 sequence is 15 residues long. The V end lost 6 bases, the J end lost 4 bases, and 16 bases lay between the germline ends. In DNA form, the CDR3 reads TGTGCCAGCAGCTCTATGACAGGAGCTAATCAGCCCCAGCATTTT. Translation gives CASSSMTGANQPQHF.

The V gene is TRBV2, the J gene TRBJ1-6, with TRBD1 matching over 9 bases. Trimming took 6 bases from V and 6 from J; bases not matched to a gene: 3. Germline V gene lookup returns CDR1 SNHLY and CDR2 FYNNEI. The CDR3 totals 14 residues. The CDR3 region is CASRETGGNSPLHF. Here the CDR3 DNA reads TGTGCCAGCAGGGAGACAGGGGGTAATTCACCCCTCCACTTT.

Written as DNA, the CDR3 is TGTGCCAGCAGCAGGGGACCAAAAAATCAGCCCCAGCATTTT. Protein: CASSRGPKNQPQHF. J is TRBJ1-5 and V is TRBV21-1. TRBV21-1 is designated a pseudogene. CDR3 length equals 14 residues.

The chain links TRBV19 to TRBJ1-1; tentatively, D is TRBD1 (6 bases). Per the germline V gene, CDR1 is LNHDA and CDR2 is SQIVND (reference sequence). There are 13 residues in the CDR3. Deletions cut 4 bases from V and 1 base from J, with 7 bases between. CDR3 amino acids: CASSKTGNTEAFF. CDR3 DNA: TGTGCCAGTAGTAAGACAGGGAACACTGAAGCTTTCTTT.

This clone was observed a single time. The chain's CDR3 is CASSFPDRLNTEAFF. The DNA of the CDR3 is TGTGCCAGCAGTTTCCCTGACAGGTTGAACACTGAAGCTTTCTTT. V gene TRBV28 combines with J gene TRBJ1-1; a possible D gene is TRBD1 (6 bases). The germline V gene has CDR1 MDHEN and CDR2 SYDVKM. The V and J ends lost 3 bases and 0 bases respectively, with 11 bases between them. CDR3 length: 15 residues.

The chain employs TRBV5-6 and TRBJ2-1; a weak D match, TRBD2 (5 bases). The CDR3 covers 16 residues. Trimming removed 2 bases at V and 0 bases at J, with 12 bases between. CDR1 and CDR2 from the germline V gene are SGHDT and YYEEEE. The CDR3 loop is CASSFRRSRSYNEQFF. CDR3 DNA: TGTGCCAGCAGCTTCCGGAGGAGTCGCTCCTACAATGAGCAGTTCTTC.

The chain links TRBV6-5 to TRBJ2-5; either TRBD1 or TRBD2 may fit D (5 bases each). Germline V lookup: CDR1 MNHEY, CDR2 SVGAGI. V was pared by 7 bases and J by 5 bases, with 17 bases between. The CDR3 is 14 residues long. CDR3 in amino acids: CASTSGAEGETQYF. DNA for the CDR3: TGTGCCAGCACCTCCGGGGCAGAAGGGGAGACCCAGTACTTC.

The chain is built from TRBV4-2 and TRBJ1-1; no reliable D call. The CDR3 consists of 16 residues. Trimming took 4 bases from V and 5 from J, leaving 20 bases between them. The germline V gene encodes CDR1 LGHNA and CDR2 YNFKEQ. CDR3: CASSRRGPGPITEAFF. Here the CDR3 DNA reads TGTGCCAGCAGCCGGAGAGGGCCAGGTCCGATTACTGAAGCTTTCTTT.

This sequence joins TRBV5-4 and TRBJ2-1, with 10 bases matching TRBD2. The V gene's germline CDR1 is SGHNT and CDR2 YYREEE (reference sequence). V lost 4 bases and J lost 8; bases outside the gene matches: 12. The CDR3 is 16 residues long. The CDR3 protein is CASSPGGAGGPDEQFF. The CDR3 DNA is TGTGCCAGCAGCCCCGGGGGAGCGGGGGGGCCCGATGAGCAGTTCTTC.

The chain has TRBV4-1 and TRBJ1-3; D gene unclear. V gave up 1 base and J gave up 0 bases, with 10 bases separating them. The CDR3 is 16 amino acids. Germline V CDR1 and CDR2: MGHRA, YSYEKL. This CDR3 reads CASSQVAGRSGNTIYF. The CDR3 coding sequence is TGCGCCAGCAGCCAAGTAGCAGGCCGCTCTGGAAACACCATATATTTT.

The V gene is TRBV7-9, the J gene TRBJ2-1; weak D call: TRBD2 (5 bases). Germline CDR1 reads SEHNR; CDR2 reads FQNEAQ (reference sequence). The CDR3 covers 13 residues. Trimming left V 11 bases short and J 0 bases short, with 11 bases between. CDR3 sequence (DNA): TGTGCCGGTAGAGGGAGCTCCTACAATGAGCAGTTCTTC. Translating gives CAGRGSSYNEQFF.

The chain is built from TRBV7-2 and TRBJ1-2; D unclear. Germline loops: CDR1 SGHTA, CDR2 FQGNSA. V lost 4 bases to trimming and J lost 0 bases, with 12 bases between them. The CDR3 runs to 15 residues. The CDR3 nucleotides are TGTGCCAGCAGCTCTTCGGGCCTCTCTAACTATGGCTACACCTTC. This codes for CASSSSGLSNYGYTF.

V is TRBV4-3 and J is TRBJ2-5; the match to TRBD1 covers 7 bases. CDR3 size: 14 residues. J lost 2 bases, V lost 2 bases, and 2 bases had no gene match. Germline-derived CDR1 and CDR2 are LGHNA and YSLEER. In DNA, the CDR3 is TGCGCCAGCAGCCAACAGGACAGGCAAGAGACCCAGTACTTC. This sequence encodes CASSQQDRQETQYF.

The chain joins TRBV7-9 to TRBJ1-2, with 8 nucleotides matching TRBD1. V dropped 5 bases and J dropped 4; count of bases not matched to a gene: 6. The CDR3 length is 14 residues. Germline V lookup: CDR1 SEHNR, CDR2 FQNEAQ (reference sequence). CDR3 DNA: TGTGCCAGCAGCCAAGGGACAGGCGCCTATGGCTACACCTTC. It yields the protein CASSQGTGAYGYTF.

The gene calls are TRBV7-2 and TRBJ2-7; D unresolved. Deletions cut 2 bases from V and 7 bases from J, with 9 bases between. The CDR3 loop spans 12 amino acids. In germline, CDR1 is SGHTA, CDR2 FQGNSA. The CDR3 spells CASSLTVGEQYF. CDR3 DNA: TGTGCCAGCAGCTTAACGGTCGGGGAGCAGTACTTC. Based on the CDR3 plus reference TRBV7-2 and TRBJ2-7, the full variable domain is GAGVSQSPSNKVTEKGKDVELRCDPISGHTALYWYRQSLGQGLEFLIYFQGNSAPDKSGLPSDRFSAERTGGSVSTLTIQRTQQEDSAVYLCASSLTVGEQYFGPGTRLTVT.

The chain is built from TRBV20-1 and TRBJ2-5, with no clear D. The CDR3 is 11 residues long. V was clipped by 4 bases and J by 5 bases, with 8 bases between them. Germline CDR1 is DFQATT and CDR2 is SNEGSKA (reference sequence). The CDR3 here is CSATPKETQYF. CDR3 sequence (DNA): TGCAGTGCTACCCCCAAGGAGACCCAGTACTTC.

This chain uses TRBV9 with TRBJ2-7, with 12 bases that match TRBD1. The CDR3 has 16 amino acids. Trimming took 4 bases from V and 1 from J; bases not matched to a gene: 6. Germline V gene data show CDR1 as SGDLS and CDR2 as YYNGEE. The CDR3 is CASSPGTGGLSYEQYF. The CDR3 DNA reads TGTGCCAGCAGCCCAGGGACAGGGGGCTTATCCTACGAGCAGTACTTC.

This clone was seen a single time. This chain connects TRBV28 to TRBJ1-2, with 8 bases fitting TRBD1. V lost 2 bases to trimming and J lost 8 bases; unmatched junction nucleotides: 10. The CDR3 has 15 residues. Germline values: CDR1 MDHEN, CDR2 SYDVKM. This CDR3 is CASSLETGVLGGYTF. The CDR3 bases are TGTGCCAGCAGTTTAGAGACAGGGGTACTTGGGGGCTACACCTTC.

The chain is built from TRBV28 and TRBJ2-1; 12 nucleotides match TRBD2. The CDR3 has 13 amino acids. Germline assignment: CDR1 MDHEN and CDR2 SYDVKM. Losses at the gene ends were 5 bases for V and 8 bases for J; bases not matched to a gene: 1. Here the CDR3 reads CASSLAGGDEQFF. CDR3 nucleotides: TGTGCCAGCAGTCTAGCGGGAGGGGATGAGCAGTTCTTC.

This rearrangement joins TRBV7-2 to TRBJ2-7; 9 nucleotides align to TRBD1. The germline V gene encodes CDR1 SGHTA and CDR2 FQGNSA. The CDR3 runs to 16 residues. With V trimmed by 5 bases and J by 5 bases, 13 bases remained unmatched. CDR3 sequence reads: CASSLAPGQGRDEQYF. CDR3 DNA: TGTGCCAGCAGCCTCGCCCCGGGACAGGGAAGGGACGAGCAGTACTTC.

The chain uses TRBV7-3 and TRBJ2-1, with TRBD2 identical over 14 bases. V shed 4 bases and J 12 bases; nucleotides not matched to a gene: 8. The CDR3 totals 15 residues. Germline V gene data show CDR1 as SGHTA and CDR2 as FQGTGA. CDR3 region: CASSSGLAGDIGQFF. In DNA, the CDR3 is TGTGCCAGCAGCTCGGGACTAGCGGGAGACATTGGGCAGTTCTTC.

The J gene is TRBJ1-3, the V gene TRBV7-9; D gene uncertain. Deletions cut 0 bases from V and 4 bases from J, with 13 bases between. The CDR3 covers 16 residues. Germline loops: CDR1 SEHNR, CDR2 FQNEAQ (reference sequence). The CDR3 here is CASSLARRKPGNTIYF. The CDR3 DNA sequence: TGTGCCAGCAGCTTAGCGCGGCGAAAACCCGGAAACACCATATATTTT.

The V call is TRBV18, the J call TRBJ1-4, with D tentatively TRBD1 (6 bases). Germline values: CDR1 KGHSH, CDR2 LQKENI. There are 15 residues in the CDR3. V gave up 2 bases and J gave up 7 bases, with 14 bases separating them. CDR3: CASSPGGARSEKLFF. As DNA, the CDR3 is TGTGCCAGCTCACCAGGGGGGGCAAGAAGTGAAAAACTGTTTTTT.

This clone turned up a few times. The CDR3 nucleotides are TGTGCCAGCAGCCTTAACAGGAGAGGAGAGACCCAGTACTTC. Protein product: CASSLNRRGETQYF. The genes are TRBV6-2 or TRBV6-3 and TRBJ2-5; possibly TRBD1 for D (5 bases). The germline V and J ends were trimmed by 6 bases and 4 bases, with 15 bases remaining between them. This CDR3 has 14 amino acids. Germline-derived CDR1 and CDR2 are MNHEY and SVGEGT.